This is a list of T cell receptor beta chains from one sample in a study of T-cell reconstitution after alpha-beta-depleted transplantation in children. TCRdb re-called the PCR reads with MiXCR, one entry per CDR3 protein. The sample yields roughly 500,000 distinct CDR3 sequences, about a sixth seen once. The sample here was PBMCs from the stem cell graft donor, taken from the stem cell graft. These receptor sequences come from a human donor who donated a stem cell graft to a child with acute lymphoblastic leukemia. The CDR3 runs from the conserved cysteine through the conserved F or W. The D gene is left open where the match is weak. Clone size is not always given. Where it is, it says once, few, many or a class for expanded clones.

D gene	clone size	V gene	J gene	CDR3 DNA	CDR3 protein
.	few	TRBV20-1	TRBJ2-7	TGCAGTGGAGTCGACGGGGTCCAACCACGGCCTTACGAGCAGTACTTC	CSGVDGVQPRPYEQYF
TRBD2	few	TRBV3-1	TRBJ2-7	TGTGCCAGCAGCCAAGCACTAGCGGGAGGCGAGCAGTACTTC	CASSQALAGGEQYF
.	few	TRBV7-9	TRBJ1-1	TGTGCCAGCAGCTTCAATGACAGGTCTGAAGCTTTCTTT	CASSFNDRSEAFF
TRBD2	.	TRBV7-9	TRBJ2-1	TGTGCCAGCAGCCCCCGAACTAGCGGGAGCGGTATTGAGCAGTTCTTC	CASSPRTSGSGIEQFF
TRBD1	.	TRBV9	TRBJ2-6	TGTGCCAGCAGCGACCCCCCATTTCTGTTGAGGGACAGGGGTGCTGGGGCCAACGTCCTGACTTTC	CASSDPPFLLRDRGAGANVLTF
TRBD1	few	TRBV20-1	TRBJ1-3	TGCAGTGCTCCAACAGGGGGTGCTGGAAACACCATATATTTT	CSAPTGGAGNTIYF
TRBD1	.	TRBV24-1	TRBJ1-5	TGTGCCACCAGTGATTGGGACAGCTCTTCGGCCCAGCATTTT	CATSDWDSSSAQHF
TRBD1	.	TRBV12-3/TRBV12-4	TRBJ1-2	TGTGCCAGCAGTTCCCAGGGGGCGGGTAACTATGGCTACACCTTC	CASSSQGAGNYGYTF
TRBD2	.	TRBV5-1	TRBJ2-5	TGCGCCAGCAGCTTGGGGCCAGCGGGAGGCCAAGAGACCCAGTACTTC	CASSLGPAGGQETQYF
.	.	TRBV6-5	TRBJ2-7	TGTGCCAGCAATTTAGGAGGGTCGGATGAGCGGTACTTC	CASNLGGSDERYF
.	few	TRBV6-1	TRBJ1-1	TGTGCCAGCAGGAAGGATGGGGGGGCCCACGGCCTGAACACTGAAGCTTTCTTT	CASRKDGGAHGLNTEAFF
.	once	TRBV20-1	TRBJ2-7	TGCAGTGCACCGTTCGACAGGGGACTACCGTACGAGCAGTACTTC	CSAPFDRGLPYEQYF
TRBD2	few	TRBV9	TRBJ2-1	TGTGCCAGCAGCCTCCAGGGCGTAGCGGGGTACAATGAGCAGTTCTTC	CASSLQGVAGYNEQFF
TRBD2	.	TRBV12-3/TRBV12-4	TRBJ2-7	TGTGCCAGCAGCCAATGGGACTACTACGAGCAGTACTTC	CASSQWDYYEQYF
TRBD1	few	TRBV7-3	TRBJ2-2	TGTGCCAGCAGCTTAAGGGGACAGGCGAACACCGGGGAGCTGTTTTTT	CASSLRGQANTGELFF
TRBD1	few	TRBV6-1	TRBJ1-5	TGTGCCAGCAGCCAGGGGGTCCTAGCCCAGCATTTT	CASSQGVLAQHF